This TCR beta chain was identified in a study of blood T cell repertoires in COVID-19. J gave up 7 bases and V 6 bases, and 6 bases lay outside the gene matches. Germline values: CDR1 SGHTA, CDR2 FQGNSA. The CDR3 consists of 13 residues. Produced via immunoSEQ multiplex PCR; TCRdb's table is partial and in-frame only. The top ten hold approximately 6.2% of the sample, which has a few hundred thousand clones, roughly 90% seen once. Sequenced: peripheral blood. The rearrangement joins TRBV7-2 to TRBJ1-2; 9 bases match TRBD1. The TCR sequence derives from a man in his 60s with acute or convalescent COVID-19. This chain's CDR3 is CASRTGTGFGYTF. CDR3 nucleotide sequence: TGTGCCAGCAGGACCGGGACAGGGTTTGGCTACACCTTC.